Reported below is one T cell receptor beta chain. Using its own MiXCR run on the 5' RACE reads, TCRdb lists one record per CDR3 protein. The data contain fewer than 250,000 distinct CDR3 sequences, around 25% of them singletons. This record comes from a study of CD8 T cells in ankylosing spondylitis. V was pared by 5 bases and J by 4 bases, with 2 bases of the junction left unmatched. CDR3 length: 14 amino acids. Per germline, CDR1 SGHRS and CDR2 YFSETQ. This TCR was recovered from a male donor with ankylosing spondylitis or in good health (not recorded which). V and J are TRBV5-1 and TRBJ2-3; 12 bases align to TRBD2. Sequencing input: blood, either unsorted or a sorted T cell fraction (not recorded which). This CDR3 is CASRTSGSADTQYF. CDR3 DNA sequence: TGCGCCAGCAGGACTAGCGGGAGCGCAGATACGCAGTATTTT.